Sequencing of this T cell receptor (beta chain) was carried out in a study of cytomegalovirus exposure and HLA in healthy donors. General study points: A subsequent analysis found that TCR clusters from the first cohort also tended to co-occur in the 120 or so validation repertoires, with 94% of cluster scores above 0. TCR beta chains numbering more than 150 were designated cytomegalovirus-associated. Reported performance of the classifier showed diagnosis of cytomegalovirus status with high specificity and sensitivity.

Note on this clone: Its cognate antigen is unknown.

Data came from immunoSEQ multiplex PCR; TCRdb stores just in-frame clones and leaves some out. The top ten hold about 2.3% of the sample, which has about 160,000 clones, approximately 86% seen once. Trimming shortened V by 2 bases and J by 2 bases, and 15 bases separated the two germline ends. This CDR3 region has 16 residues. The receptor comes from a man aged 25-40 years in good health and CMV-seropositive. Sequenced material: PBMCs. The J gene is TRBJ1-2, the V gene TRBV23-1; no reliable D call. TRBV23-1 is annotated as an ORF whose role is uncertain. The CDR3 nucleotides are TGCGCCAGCAGTCAACTGGGTGAGGGCAGCAACTATGGCTACACCTTC. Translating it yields CASSQLGEGSNYGYTF.